The 3 T cell receptor beta chains below all came from one sample that was sequenced in a study of preoperative IRX-2 immunotherapy in early breast cancer. Treatment: preoperative locoregional IRX-2 cytokine immunotherapy. Produced via immunoSEQ multiplex PCR; TCRdb's table is partial and in-frame only. The sample shows 24,000 or so clones, 85% to 95% of them seen only once. Sample: tumor tissue, taken after IRX-2 immunotherapy. Every receptor here comes from a human donor with breast cancer.

The chain combines TRBV19 with TRBJ2-6; TRBD1 matches at 8 bases. The J segment lost 0 bases and the V segment lost 5 bases, leaving 6 bases of the junction unmatched. Germline V gene sequence: CDR1 LNHDA, CDR2 SQIVND (reference sequence). The CDR3 spans 17 residues. Written as DNA, the CDR3 is TGTGCCAGTAGTGCCGGGACAGGACACTCTGGGGCCAACGTCCTGACTTTC. This encodes CASSAGTGHSGANVLTF.

The chain recombines TRBV19 with TRBJ2-1, with TRBD2 matching over 12 bases. The CDR3 contains 17 residues. Trimming took 0 bases from V and 7 from J; bases not matched to a gene: 7. CDR1 and CDR2 from the germline V gene are LNHDA and SQIVND (reference sequence). The CDR3, as DNA: TGTGCCAGTAGTATAGATCGCTCTAGCGGGAGGGGGAATGAGCAGTTCTTC. It specifies CASSIDRSSGRGNEQFF.

This chain joins TRBV5-1 and TRBJ2-2; 11 positions match TRBD2. Germline V gene data show CDR1 as SGHRS and CDR2 as YFSETQ. The CDR3 covers 17 residues. J was trimmed by 6 bases and V by 0 bases; bases with no gene match: 7. CDR3 loop: CASSLASGGSISGELFF. For the CDR3, the DNA is TGCGCCAGCAGCTTGGCTAGCGGGGGGTCGATATCCGGGGAGCTGTTTTTT.